A single sample is the source of the 17 T cell receptor beta chains below, sequenced in a study of blood T cell repertoires in COVID-19. TCRdb keeps only in-frame clones here, not all; method: immunoSEQ multiplex PCR. The sample has roughly 380,000 clones, around 85% seen once. What was sequenced was peripheral blood. These receptors came from a woman under 30 with acute or convalescent COVID-19.

The chain combines TRBV19 with TRBJ1-6; the match to TRBD1 covers 9 bases. J gave up 4 bases and V 5 bases, and 6 bases lay outside the gene matches. CDR3 length: 16 amino acids. The germline V gene has CDR1 LNHDA and CDR2 SQIVND (reference sequence). Here the CDR3 reads CASSPRQGGYNSPLHF. In DNA form, the CDR3 reads TGTGCCAGTAGTCCTAGACAGGGGGGTTATAATTCACCCCTCCACTTT. The full variable domain, rest sourced from reference TRBV19 and TRBJ1-6, is DGGITQSPKYLFRKEGQNVTLSCEQNLNHDAMYWYRQDPGQGLRLIYYSQIVNDFQKGDIAEGYSVSREKKESFPLTVTSAQKNPTAFYLCASSPRQGGYNSPLHFGNGTRLTVT.

This chain connects TRBV12-5 to TRBJ1-1; possible D gene TRBD1, 6 bases. V lost 6 bases and J 2 bases, leaving 13 bases between the germline ends. The CDR3 is made up of 14 amino acids. Looked up from germline, CDR1 is LGHNT and CDR2 is FRNRAP. The CDR3 DNA sequence: TGTGCTAGTGGCCTCGGACAGCTCAACACTGAAGCTTTCTTT. This gives the protein CASGLGQLNTEAFF.

This clone appeared a few times. This sequence joins TRBV6-5 and TRBJ1-1, with D hard to call. This CDR3 is 14 amino acids long. With 6 bases removed from V and 3 bases from J, the gap between germline ends came to 14 bases. The germline V gene encodes CDR1 MNHEY and CDR2 SVGAGI. CDR3 in DNA: TGTGCCAGCAGCCTCGGCCCAGGCGACACTGAAGCTTTCTTT. Translation: CASSLGPGDTEAFF.

The rearrangement joins TRBV24-1 to TRBJ2-2; the D gene is possibly TRBD1 (5 bases). Germline assignment: CDR1 KGHDR and CDR2 SFDVKD. The CDR3 runs 16 residues. V was trimmed by 0 bases and J by 4 bases, leaving 11 bases between them. CDR3 residues: CATSDLRQGSTGELFF. DNA of the CDR3: TGTGCCACCAGTGATTTGCGTCAGGGATCCACCGGGGAGCTGTTTTTT.

This chain joins TRBV2 and TRBJ1-2; D gene unclear. Germline values: CDR1 SNHLY, CDR2 FYNNEI. This CDR3 has 12 amino acids. V lost 4 bases, J lost 8 bases, and 11 bases lay in between. CDR3 amino acids: CASSVSRRGYTF. The CDR3 region has the DNA TGTGCCAGCAGTGTCTCACGGCGGGGCTACACCTTC.

This sequence joins TRBV5-1 and TRBJ2-7; the match to TRBD2 covers 15 bases. The CDR3 is 17 amino acids. Germline assignment: CDR1 SGHRS and CDR2 YFSETQ. V trimming: 3 bases; J trimming: 4 bases; junction bases outside the gene matches: 8. CDR3 sequence: CASSSRTSGRAQYEQYF. The CDR3 DNA is TGCGCCAGCAGCTCACGGACTAGCGGGAGGGCCCAATACGAGCAGTACTTC.

This chain links TRBV5-1 with TRBJ1-1, with TRBD1 matching over 7 bases. V shed 0 bases, J shed 6 bases, and the junction held 8 bases outside the gene matches. The CDR3 is made up of 15 amino acids. The germline CDR1 and CDR2 sequences are SGHRS and YFSETQ. DNA for the CDR3: TGCGCCAGCAGCTTGGCGTCACAGGGGTACGCTGAAGCTTTCTTT. Translated: CASSLASQGYAEAFF.

In its sample, this clone was seen once. The CDR3: CSVGGPGQGAGEQYF. CDR3 bases: TGCAGCGTTGGAGGTCCGGGACAGGGGGCCGGCGAGCAGTACTTC. This chain joins TRBV29-1 and TRBJ2-7; 12 bases line up with TRBD1. The CDR3 is made up of 15 amino acids. V shed 4 bases and J 6 bases; nucleotides not matched to a gene: 10. CDR1 and CDR2 (germline): SQVTM, ANQGSEA.

This clone was seen just once. As DNA, the CDR3 is TGTGCCAGCAGTGAAAGGGCTAGCGGGAGCTACGAGCAGTACTTC. This codes for CASSERASGSYEQYF. V is TRBV6-1 and J is TRBJ2-7; the match to TRBD2 covers 10 bases. The CDR3 contains 15 residues. Germline CDR1 MNHNS, CDR2 SASEGT. The trim removed 2 bases at V and 3 bases at J, leaving 4 bases unmatched.

On this clone: One end of the junction fails to match germline, which may point to a read error. V and J are TRBV11-2 and TRBJ1-4; a possible D gene is TRBD1 (5 bases). Germline CDR1 and CDR2: SGHAT and FQNNGV. This CDR3 is built from 16 residues. The CDR3 bases are TGTGCCAGCAGCTTATCGTCCGGAGGGGCTAAAGAAAAACTGTTTTTT. It translates to CASSLSSGGAKEKLFF. Using reference TRBV11-2 and TRBJ1-4 for the parts outside the CDR3, the full variable domain is EAGVAQSPRYKIIEKRQSVAFWCNPISGHATLYWYQQILGQGPKLLIQFQNNGVVDDSQLPKDRFSAERLKGVDSTLKIQPAKLEDSAVYLCASSLSSGGAKEKLFFGSGTQLSVL.

V and J are TRBV6-6 and TRBJ1-2; TRBD1 matches 7 bases. In germline, CDR1 is MNHNY, CDR2 SVGAGI (reference sequence). The CDR3 length is 16 residues. Trimming at V came to 2 bases and at J to 4 bases, leaving 10 bases not matched to a gene. The CDR3 loop is CASSYQGQVPIYGYTF. CDR3 coding DNA: TGTGCCAGCAGTTACCAAGGACAGGTCCCCATCTATGGCTACACCTTC.

The chain has TRBV10-3 and TRBJ2-5, with D possibly being TRBD2 (7 bases). V shed 5 bases and J shed 4 bases, with 17 bases lying between them. CDR3 length: 15 amino acids. Germline values: CDR1 ENHRY, CDR2 SYGVKD. The CDR3 is CAISQNSGGGETQYF. CDR3 bases: TGTGCCATCAGTCAAAATTCGGGGGGCGGAGAGACCCAGTACTTC.

V usage is TRBV5-6 and J usage is TRBJ2-7; 9 nucleotides match TRBD1. CDR1 is SGHDT, CDR2 YYEEEE, per germline. This CDR3 has 14 amino acids. After removal of 4 bases from V and 4 bases from J, the junction contained 6 bases not matched to a gene. The CDR3: CASSAGTGLYEQYF. CDR3 coding DNA: TGTGCCAGCAGCGCGGGGACAGGGTTATACGAGCAGTACTTC.

The genes are TRBV28 and TRBJ1-2; D gene unclear. Trimming left V 6 bases short and J 2 bases short, with 16 bases between. The germline V gene has CDR1 MDHEN and CDR2 SYDVKM. CDR3 length: 15 amino acids. The CDR3 DNA reads TGTGCCAGCAGCCTCGGGTGGCCGCCGAACTATGGCTACACCTTC. Its translation: CASSLGWPPNYGYTF.

Notes on this clone: Other DNA sequences of this sample code for an identical CDR3. CDR3 bases: TGCAGTGCTCTAAGGGGAGAGCAGTACTTC. It specifies CSALRGEQYF. The V gene is TRBV20-1, the J gene TRBJ2-7; D possibly corresponds to TRBD1 (5 bases). The CDR3 totals 10 residues. V lost 5 bases, J lost 7 bases, and 9 bases lay in between. Germline V gene sequence: CDR1 DFQATT, CDR2 SNEGSKA (reference sequence).

This clone appeared many times. The J gene is TRBJ1-5, the V gene TRBV4-1; D possibly corresponds to TRBD1 (5 bases). Trimming left V 4 bases short and J 0 bases short, with 13 bases between. Looked up from germline, CDR1 is MGHRA and CDR2 is YSYEKL. CDR3 length: 16 amino acids. CDR3 bases: TGCGCCAGCAGCCCAACAGGTCCGCTTAGCAATCAGCCCCAGCATTTT. Translation: CASSPTGPLSNQPQHF.

This clone was counted only a few times. V is TRBV20-1 and J is TRBJ1-1, with 8 bases lining up with TRBD1. The V gene's germline CDR1 is DFQATT and CDR2 SNEGSKA (reference sequence). J was trimmed by 5 bases and V by 3 bases; bases with no gene match: 2. The CDR3 length is 12 residues. CDR3 region: CSASGTGTEAFF. CDR3 DNA: TGCAGTGCTAGTGGGACAGGAACTGAAGCTTTCTTT.